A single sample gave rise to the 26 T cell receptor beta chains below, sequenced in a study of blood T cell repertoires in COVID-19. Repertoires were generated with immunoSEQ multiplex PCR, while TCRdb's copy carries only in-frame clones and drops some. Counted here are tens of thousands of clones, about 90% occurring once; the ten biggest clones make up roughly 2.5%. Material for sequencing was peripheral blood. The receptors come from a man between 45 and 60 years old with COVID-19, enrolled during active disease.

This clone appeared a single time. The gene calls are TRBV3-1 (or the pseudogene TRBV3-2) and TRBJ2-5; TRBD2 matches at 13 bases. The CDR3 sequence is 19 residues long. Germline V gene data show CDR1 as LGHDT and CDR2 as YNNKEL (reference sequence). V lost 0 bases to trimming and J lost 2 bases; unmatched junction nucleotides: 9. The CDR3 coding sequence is TGTGCCAGCAGCCAAGATTTCGGACTAGCGGGGGTCCATCAAGAGACCCAGTACTTC. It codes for CASSQDFGLAGVHQETQYF.

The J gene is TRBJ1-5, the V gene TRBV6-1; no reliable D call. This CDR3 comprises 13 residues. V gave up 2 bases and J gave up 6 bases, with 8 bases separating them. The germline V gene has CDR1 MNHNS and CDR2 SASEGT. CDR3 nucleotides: TGTGCCAGCAGTGAAAGAGGGTTTCAGCCCCAGCATTTT. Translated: CASSERGFQPQHF.

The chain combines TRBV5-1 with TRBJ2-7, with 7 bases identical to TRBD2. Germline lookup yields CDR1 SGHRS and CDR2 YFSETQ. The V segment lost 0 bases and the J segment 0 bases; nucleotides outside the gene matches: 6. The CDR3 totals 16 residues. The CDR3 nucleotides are TGCGCCAGCAGCTTGGCCCCAGCGGGGAGCTCCTACGAGCAGTACTTC. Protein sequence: CASSLAPAGSSYEQYF.

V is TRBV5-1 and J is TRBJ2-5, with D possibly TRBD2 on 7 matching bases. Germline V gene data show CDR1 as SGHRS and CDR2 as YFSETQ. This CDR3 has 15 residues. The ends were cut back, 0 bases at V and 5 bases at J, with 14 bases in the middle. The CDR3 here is CASSLAWGGDETQYF. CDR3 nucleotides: TGCGCCAGCAGCTTGGCGTGGGGGGGCGATGAGACCCAGTACTTC. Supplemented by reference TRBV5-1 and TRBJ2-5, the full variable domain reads KAGVTQTPRYLIKTRGQQVTLSCSPISGHRSVSWYQQTPGQGLQFLFEYFSETQRNKGNFPGRFSGRQFSNSRSEMNVSTLELGDSALYLCASSLAWGGDETQYFGPGTRLLVL.

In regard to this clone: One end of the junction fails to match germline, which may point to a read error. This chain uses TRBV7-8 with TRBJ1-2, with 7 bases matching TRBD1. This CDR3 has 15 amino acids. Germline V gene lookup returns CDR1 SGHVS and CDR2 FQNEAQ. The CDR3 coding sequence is TGTGCCAGCAGGTTAGGGACAGCTAGTTCCTATGGCTACACCTTC. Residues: CASRLGTASSYGYTF. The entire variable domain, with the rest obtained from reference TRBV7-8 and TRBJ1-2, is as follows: GAGVSQSPRYKVAKRGQDVALRCDPISGHVSLFWYQQALGQGPEFLTYFQNEAQLDKSGLPSDRFFAERPEGSVSTLKIQRTQQEDSAVYLCASRLGTASSYGYTFGSGTRLTVV.

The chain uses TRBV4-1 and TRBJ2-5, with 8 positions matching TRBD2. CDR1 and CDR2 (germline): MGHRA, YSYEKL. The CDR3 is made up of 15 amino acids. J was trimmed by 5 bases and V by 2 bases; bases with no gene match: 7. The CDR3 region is CASSQTSGTTETQYF. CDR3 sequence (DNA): TGCGCCAGCAGCCAAACTAGCGGTACGACGGAGACCCAGTACTTC.

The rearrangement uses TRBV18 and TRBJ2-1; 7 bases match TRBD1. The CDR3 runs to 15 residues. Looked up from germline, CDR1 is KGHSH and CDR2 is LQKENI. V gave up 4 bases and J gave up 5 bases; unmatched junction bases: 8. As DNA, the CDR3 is TGTGCCAGCTCACGGAATAACAGGGGCCACAATGAGCAGTTCTTC. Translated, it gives CASSRNNRGHNEQFF.

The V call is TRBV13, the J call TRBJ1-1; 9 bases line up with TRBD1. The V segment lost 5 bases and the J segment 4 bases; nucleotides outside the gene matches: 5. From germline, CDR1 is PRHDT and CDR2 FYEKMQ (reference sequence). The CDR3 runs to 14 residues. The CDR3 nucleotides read TGTGCCAGCAGCCCCGGGACAGGGACCACTGAAGCTTTCTTT. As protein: CASSPGTGTTEAFF.

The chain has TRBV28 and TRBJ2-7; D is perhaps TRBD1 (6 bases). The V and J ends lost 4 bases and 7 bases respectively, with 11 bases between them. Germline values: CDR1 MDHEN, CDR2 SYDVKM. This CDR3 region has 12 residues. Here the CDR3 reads CASSSQGPEQYF. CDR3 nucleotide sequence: TGTGCCAGCAGTTCGCAGGGGCCGGAGCAGTACTTC.

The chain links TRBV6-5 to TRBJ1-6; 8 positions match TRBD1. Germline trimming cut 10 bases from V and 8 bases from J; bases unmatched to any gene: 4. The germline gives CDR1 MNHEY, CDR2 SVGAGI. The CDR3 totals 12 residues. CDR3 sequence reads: CATKTGDSPLHF. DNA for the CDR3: TGTGCCACCAAGACAGGGGATTCACCCCTCCACTTT.

The CDR3 protein is CASSYGRGNYGYTF. The CDR3 DNA follows: TGTGCCAGCAGTTATGGCAGGGGTAACTATGGCTACACCTTC. The chain couples TRBV27 to TRBJ1-2; TRBD1 might be the D (6 bases). Trimming stripped 4 bases from V and 1 base from J, with 10 bases between. Germline V gene lookup returns CDR1 MNHEY and CDR2 SMNVEV (reference sequence). The CDR3 runs to 14 residues.

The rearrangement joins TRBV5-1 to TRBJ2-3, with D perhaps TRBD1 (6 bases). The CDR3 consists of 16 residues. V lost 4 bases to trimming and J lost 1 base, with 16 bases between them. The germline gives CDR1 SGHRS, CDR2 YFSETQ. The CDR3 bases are TGCGCCAGCAGCCCCACAGGGCTCAGACGCACAGATACGCAGTATTTT. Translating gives CASSPTGLRRTDTQYF.

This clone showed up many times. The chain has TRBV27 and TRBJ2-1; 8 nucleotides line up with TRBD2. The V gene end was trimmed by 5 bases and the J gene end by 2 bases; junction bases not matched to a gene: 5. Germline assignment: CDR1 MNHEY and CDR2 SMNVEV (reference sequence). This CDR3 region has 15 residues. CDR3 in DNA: TGTGCCAGCAGTATCCTGGGACTAGCCTACAATGAGCAGTTCTTC. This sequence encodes CASSILGLAYNEQFF.

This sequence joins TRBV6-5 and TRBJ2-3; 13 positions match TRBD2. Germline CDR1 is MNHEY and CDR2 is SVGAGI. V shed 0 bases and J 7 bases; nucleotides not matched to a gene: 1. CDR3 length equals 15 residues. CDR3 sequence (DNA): TGTGCCAGCAGTTACTCGACTAGCGGGGGGTATACGCAGTATTTT. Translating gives CASSYSTSGGYTQYF.

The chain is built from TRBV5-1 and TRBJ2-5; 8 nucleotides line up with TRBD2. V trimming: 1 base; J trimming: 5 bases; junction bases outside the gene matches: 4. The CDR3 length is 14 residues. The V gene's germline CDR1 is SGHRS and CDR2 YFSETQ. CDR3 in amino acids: CASSLTGGPETQYF. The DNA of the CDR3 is TGCGCCAGCAGCTTGACGGGGGGGCCGGAGACCCAGTACTTC.

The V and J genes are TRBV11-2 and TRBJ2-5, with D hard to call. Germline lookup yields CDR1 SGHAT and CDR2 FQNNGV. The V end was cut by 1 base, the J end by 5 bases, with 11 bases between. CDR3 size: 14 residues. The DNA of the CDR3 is TGTGCCAGCAGCTTAGTGGAGTATAGGGAGACCCAGTACTTC. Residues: CASSLVEYRETQYF.

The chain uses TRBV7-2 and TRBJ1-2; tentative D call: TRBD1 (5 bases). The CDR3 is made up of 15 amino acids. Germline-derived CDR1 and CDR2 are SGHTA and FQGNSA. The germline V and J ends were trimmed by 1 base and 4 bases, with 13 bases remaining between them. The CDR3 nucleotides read TGTGCCAGCAGCTTAGGCCCCGGGCAGGGCTATGGCTACACCTTC. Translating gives CASSLGPGQGYGYTF.

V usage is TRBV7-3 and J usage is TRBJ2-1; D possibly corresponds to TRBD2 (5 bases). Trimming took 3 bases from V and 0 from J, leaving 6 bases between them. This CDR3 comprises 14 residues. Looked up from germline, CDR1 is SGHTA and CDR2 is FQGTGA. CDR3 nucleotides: TGTGCCAGCAGCTTTGGGAGCTCCTACAATGAGCAGTTCTTC. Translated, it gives CASSFGSSYNEQFF.

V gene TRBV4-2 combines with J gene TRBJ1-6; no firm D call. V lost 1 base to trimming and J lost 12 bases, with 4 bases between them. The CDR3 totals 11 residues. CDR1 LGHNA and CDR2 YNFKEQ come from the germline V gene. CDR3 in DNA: TGTGCCAGCAGCCAAGGCGGACCCCTCCACTTT. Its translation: CASSQGGPLHF.

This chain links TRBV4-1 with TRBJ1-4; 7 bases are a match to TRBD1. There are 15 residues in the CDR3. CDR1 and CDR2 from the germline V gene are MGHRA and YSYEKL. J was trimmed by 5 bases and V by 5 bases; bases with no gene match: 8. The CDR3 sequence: CASSSRGSSNEKLFF. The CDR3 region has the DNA TGCGCCAGCAGCTCCAGGGGGAGCTCAAATGAAAAACTGTTTTTT.

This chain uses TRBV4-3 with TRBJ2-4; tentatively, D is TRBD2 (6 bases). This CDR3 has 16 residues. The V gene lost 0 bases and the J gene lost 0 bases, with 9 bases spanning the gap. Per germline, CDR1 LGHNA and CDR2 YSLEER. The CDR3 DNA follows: TGCGCCAGCAGCCAAGAGGGGGGACTAGCCAAAAACATTCAGTACTTC. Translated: CASSQEGGLAKNIQYF.

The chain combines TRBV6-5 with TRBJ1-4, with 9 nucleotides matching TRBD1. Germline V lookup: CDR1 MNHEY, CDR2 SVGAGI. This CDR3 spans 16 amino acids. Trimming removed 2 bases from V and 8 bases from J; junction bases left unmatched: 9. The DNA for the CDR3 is TGTGCCAGCAGTTACGACGGGACAGGGTCGGGAGAAAAACTGTTTTTT. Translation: CASSYDGTGSGEKLFF.

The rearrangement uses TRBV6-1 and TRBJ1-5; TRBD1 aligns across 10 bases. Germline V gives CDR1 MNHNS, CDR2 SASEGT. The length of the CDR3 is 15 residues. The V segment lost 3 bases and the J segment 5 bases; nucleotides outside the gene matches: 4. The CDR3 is CASSDGTGAYQPQHF. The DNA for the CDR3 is TGTGCCAGCAGTGACGGGACAGGGGCTTATCAGCCCCAGCATTTT.

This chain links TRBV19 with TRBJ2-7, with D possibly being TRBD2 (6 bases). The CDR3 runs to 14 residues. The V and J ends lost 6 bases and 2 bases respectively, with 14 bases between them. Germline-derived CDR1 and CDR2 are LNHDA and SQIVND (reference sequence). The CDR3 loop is CASSTGTATYEQYF. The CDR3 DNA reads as TGTGCCAGTAGCACCGGGACTGCTACCTACGAGCAGTACTTC.

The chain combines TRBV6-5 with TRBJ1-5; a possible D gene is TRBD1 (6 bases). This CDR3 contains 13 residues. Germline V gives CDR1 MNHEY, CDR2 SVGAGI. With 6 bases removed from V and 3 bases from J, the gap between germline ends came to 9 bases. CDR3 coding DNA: TGTGCCAGCAGGCGACAGGTCAATCAGCCCCAGCATTTT. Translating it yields CASRRQVNQPQHF.

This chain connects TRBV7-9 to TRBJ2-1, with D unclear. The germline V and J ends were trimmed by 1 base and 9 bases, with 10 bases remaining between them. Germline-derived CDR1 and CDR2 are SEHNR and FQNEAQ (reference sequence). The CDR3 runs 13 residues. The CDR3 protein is CASSLGPDPEQFF. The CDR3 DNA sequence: TGTGCCAGCAGCTTAGGGCCAGATCCTGAGCAGTTCTTC. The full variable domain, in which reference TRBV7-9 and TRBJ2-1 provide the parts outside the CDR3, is DTGVSQNPRHKITKRGQNVTFRCDPISEHNRLYWYRQTLGQGPEFLTYFQNEAQLEKSRLLSDRFSAERPKGSFSTLEIQRTEQGDSAMYLCASSLGPDPEQFFGPGTRLTVL.